This T cell receptor beta chain originates from a study of CD8 T cells in Susac syndrome. This clonotype was counted a single time. Its antigen is not known. The study's findings and limits: In total CD8+ repertoires, sixteen Susac-specific public clones were detected, and CD8+ TEMRA repertoires contained several.

TCR beta sequencing covered blood CD8+ and CD4+ T cells. With random hexamers, about 0.5 to 1 ug RNA was reverse transcribed. Amplification of TCR beta CDR3 spanned 54 Vbeta and 13 Jbeta via immunoSEQ multiplex PCR. TCRdb independently ran MiXCR on the immunoSEQ multiplex PCR reads; one entry per CDR3 protein. The profile shows 85,000 to 120,000 distinct CDR3 sequences, roughly 95% of them singletons. The source material was CD8+ T cells from PBMCs. The TCR sequence derives from a human donor with Susac syndrome.

CDR3: CSARDLAASSYNSPLHF. In nucleotides, the CDR3 is TGCAGTGCTAGAGATCTGGCAGCCAGCTCCTATAATTCACCCCTCCACTTT. This rearrangement joins TRBV20-1 to TRBJ1-6; D not certain. V was clipped by 0 bases and J by 0 bases, with 12 bases between them. CDR1 and CDR2 from the germline V gene are DFQATT and SNEGSKA (reference sequence). The CDR3 is 17 amino acids.